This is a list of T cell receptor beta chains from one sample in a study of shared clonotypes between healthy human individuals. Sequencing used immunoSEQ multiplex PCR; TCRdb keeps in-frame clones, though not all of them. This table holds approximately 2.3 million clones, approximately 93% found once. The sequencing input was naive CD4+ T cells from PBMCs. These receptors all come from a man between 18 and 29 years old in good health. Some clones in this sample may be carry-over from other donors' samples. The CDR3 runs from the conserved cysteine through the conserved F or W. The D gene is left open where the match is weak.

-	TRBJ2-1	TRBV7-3	TGTGCCAGCAGCTTGACGAGAAGTGGGAACAATGAGCAGTTCTTC	CASSLTRSGNNEQFF
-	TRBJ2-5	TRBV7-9	TGTGCCAGCAGCCTCCGCCCGACAGGCGAAGAGACCCAGTACTTC	CASSLRPTGEETQYF
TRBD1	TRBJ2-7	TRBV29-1	TGCAGCACGTCCGGGACAGGAGCCCCCTACGAGCAGTACTTC	CSTSGTGAPYEQYF
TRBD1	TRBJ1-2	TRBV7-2	TGTGCCAGCAGCAGGACAGGGGAACGTGGCTACACCTTC	CASSRTGERGYTF
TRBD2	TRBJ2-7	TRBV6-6	TGTGCCAGCAGTTATCCGGGGGGCTCCTACGAGCAGTACTTC	CASSYPGGSYEQYF
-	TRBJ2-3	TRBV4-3	TGCGCCAGCAGCCGAGGGACAAGGCTCACAGATACGCAGTATTTT	CASSRGTRLTDTQYF
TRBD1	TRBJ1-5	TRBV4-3	TGCGCCAGCAGCCAAAGACAGGGAGCCTTCAATCAGCCCCAGCATTTT	CASSQRQGAFNQPQHF
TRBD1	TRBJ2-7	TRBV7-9	TGTGCCAGCAGCTTAGTCGGGACAGGGGTTCACGAGCAGTACTTC	CASSLVGTGVHEQYF
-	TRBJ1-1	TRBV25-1	TGTGCCAGCAGTGAATGGGGGAGGGCTGAAGCTTTCTTT	CASSEWGRAEAFF
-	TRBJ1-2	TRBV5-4	TGTGCCAGCAGCCCGGGGGCAGTTAACTATGGCTACACCTTC	CASSPGAVNYGYTF